This TCR beta chain is from a study of blood T cells in healthy people across ages. Germline values: CDR1 DFQATT, CDR2 SNEGSKA (reference sequence). This CDR3 contains 12 residues. V lost 5 bases and J 5 bases, leaving 12 bases between the germline ends. Using a J-beta primer mix together with a sample-barcoded 5' primer, a second PCR was run for roughly 6 to 12 cycles. Using its own MiXCR run on the 5' RACE reads, TCRdb lists one record per CDR3 protein. The sample has roughly 900,000 distinct CDR3 sequences; around 46% are singletons. The TCR sequence derives from a man younger than 40 in good health. The V gene is TRBV20-1, the J gene TRBJ2-5; D is unclear. Sequencing was done on a sample of blood. CDR3 residues: CSAQSDKETQYF. CDR3 in DNA: TGCAGTGCTCAATCAGACAAGGAGACCCAGTACTTC.